Sequencing of this T cell receptor beta chain was carried out in a study of cytomegalovirus exposure and HLA in healthy donors. Study-level findings and limits: One variant, a missense change in DCLRE1C, was linked in a later analysis to TCR beta V- and J-gene trimming. Later analysis identified about 18,000 TCR beta sequences associated with HLA alleles, using a false discovery rate threshold of 0.05.

In the PCR, 60 Vbeta and 13 Jbeta primers were used. The protocol was immunoSEQ multiplex PCR, while the TCRdb copy is restricted to in-frame clones and leaves out a portion. The sample records around 150,000 clones, 65% to 85% being singletons. The study sampled nominally healthy donors, though unrecorded immune exposures were likely. Concerning this clone itself: The antigen is undetermined.

Sequenced sample: PBMCs. This TCR derives from a male donor in good health and CMV-seropositive.

CDR3 sequence (DNA): TGTGCCAGTAGAGGCAGGGGGCTTCAGCCCCAGCATTTT. This translates into CASRGRGLQPQHF. This rearrangement joins TRBV19 to TRBJ1-5; TRBD1 aligns across 8 bases. The CDR3 runs to 13 residues. Germline lookup yields CDR1 LNHDA and CDR2 SQIVND (reference sequence). V shed 6 bases, J shed 6 bases, and the junction held 4 bases outside the gene matches. The full variable domain, its missing parts supplied by reference TRBV19 and TRBJ1-5, is DGGITQSPKYLFRKEGQNVTLSCEQNLNHDAMYWYRQDPGQGLRLIYYSQIVNDFQKGDIAEGYSVSREKKESFPLTVTSAQKNPTAFYLCASRGRGLQPQHFGDGTRLSIL.